Below are 3 T cell receptor beta chains sequenced from a single sample in a study of siplizumab effects on memory and regulatory T cells. Data came from immunoSEQ multiplex PCR; TCRdb stores just in-frame clones and leaves some out. The sample shows around 100,000 clones, around 90% of them seen only once. The sample was CD4+ T cells sorted from blood. These receptors all come from a human donor in good health.

The gene calls are TRBV18 and TRBJ2-5; 10 bases line up with TRBD2. With V trimmed by 2 bases and J by 0 bases, 3 bases remained unmatched. The CDR3 extends over 16 amino acids. In germline, CDR1 is KGHSH, CDR2 LQKENI. The CDR3 DNA reads as TGTGCCAGCTCACCAAGAGGACTAGCGGACCAAGAGACCCAGTACTTC. As protein: CASSPRGLADQETQYF.

The genes are TRBV11-3 and TRBJ2-3; D not certain. The V and J ends lost 5 bases and 0 bases respectively, with 3 bases between them. The CDR3 is made up of 12 amino acids. The V gene's germline CDR1 is SGHNT and CDR2 YENEEA. The CDR3 DNA reads as TGTGCCAGCAGCCCAAGCACAGATACGCAGTATTTT. Translating it yields CASSPSTDTQYF.

The chain employs TRBV5-1 and TRBJ2-2; no firm D call. V lost 3 bases, J lost 5 bases, and 11 bases lay in between. The CDR3 contains 14 residues. Germline V lookup: CDR1 SGHRS, CDR2 YFSETQ. The CDR3 region is CASSSNRVTGELFF. CDR3 DNA sequence: TGCGCCAGCAGCTCAAACCGGGTGACCGGGGAGCTGTTTTTT.